Below, 17 T cell receptor beta chains from the same sample are listed, as sequenced in a study of T cell changes during pregnancy in multiple sclerosis. The table came from immunoSEQ multiplex PCR; TCRdb's copy has only in-frame clones and leaves some out. The sample consists of 40,000 to 60,000 clones, roughly nine tenths of them appearing once. Material: CD4+ T cells from peripheral blood mononuclear cells, obtained before pregnancy. These receptors were taken from a female donor with multiple sclerosis, enrolled in a pregnancy study.

This chain joins TRBV25-1 and TRBJ1-1, with TRBD1 as a possible D gene (5 bases). The CDR3 length is 15 residues. Germline loops: CDR1 MGHDK, CDR2 SYGVNS. Between the trimmed V and J ends, which lost 4 bases and 5 bases, there was a span of 17 bases. The CDR3 coding sequence is TGTGCCAGCAGTGCGCTCCGGGACTGGATGACTGAAGCTTTCTTT. Its protein product is CASSALRDWMTEAFF.

A single count supports this clone. The chain is built from TRBV7-9 and TRBJ1-2, with a possible D match to TRBD1 (5 bases). The CDR3 sequence is 17 residues long. The germline V and J ends were trimmed by 1 base and 4 bases, with 19 bases remaining between them. The germline CDR1 and CDR2 sequences are SEHNR and FQNEAQ (reference sequence). This CDR3 is CASSLGRGPTEPYGYTF. The CDR3 nucleotides read TGTGCCAGCAGCTTAGGGAGAGGCCCGACAGAACCCTATGGCTACACCTTC.

CDR3 nucleotide sequence: TGTGCCAGCAGCCCGCGCCCCGGCGGTAGCGTCAAAGATACGCAGTATTTT. It yields the protein CASSPRPGGSVKDTQYF. The chain is built from TRBV9 and TRBJ2-3, with D maybe TRBD2 (5 bases). Trimming left V 4 bases short and J 5 bases short, with 23 bases between. CDR3 length equals 17 residues. Germline CDR1 is SGDLS and CDR2 is YYNGEE.

This clone was seen a single time. The J gene is TRBJ2-2, the V gene TRBV10-3; 7 nucleotides match TRBD1. Trimming took 0 bases from V and 2 from J; bases not matched to a gene: 9. Germline V gene sequence: CDR1 ENHRY, CDR2 SYGVKD. The CDR3 loop spans 18 amino acids. CDR3 nucleotides: TGTGCCATCAGTGAGTCTGGCAGGGGGTATGCCAACACCGGGGAGCTGTTTTTT. Its protein is CAISESGRGYANTGELFF.

The chain carries TRBV27 and TRBJ2-7; TRBD1 agrees at 9 bases. The CDR3 spans 17 residues. Trimming took 2 bases from V and 2 from J; bases not matched to a gene: 10. Germline-derived CDR1 and CDR2 are MNHEY and SMNVEV (reference sequence). The CDR3 is CASSLRGQGTTAYEQYF. The CDR3 region has the DNA TGTGCCAGCAGTTTAAGAGGACAGGGGACTACCGCCTACGAGCAGTACTTC.

This rearrangement joins TRBV10-3 to TRBJ2-3; weak D call: TRBD1 (6 bases). The CDR3 covers 15 residues. The germline CDR1 and CDR2 sequences are ENHRY and SYGVKD. Trimming left V 6 bases short and J 5 bases short, with 18 bases between. In nucleotides, the CDR3 is TGTGCCATCAGAAAGGACAGTCGAGGAGGAGATACGCAGTATTTT. It translates to CAIRKDSRGGDTQYF.

This clone came up once. The chain combines TRBV28 with TRBJ2-7; weak D call: TRBD1 (6 bases). V lost 6 bases to trimming and J lost 2 bases, with 17 bases between them. CDR3 length: 15 residues. Per germline, CDR1 MDHEN and CDR2 SYDVKM. The DNA for the CDR3 is TGTGCCAGCAGCTCGATACAGGGTGGGGCCTACGAGCAGTACTTC. It codes for CASSSIQGGAYEQYF. The full variable domain, rest sourced from reference TRBV28 and TRBJ2-7, is DVKVTQSSRYLVKRTGEKVFLECVQDMDHENMFWYRQDPGLGLRLIYFSYDVKMKEKGDIPEGYSVSREKKERFSLILESASTNQTSMYLCASSSIQGGAYEQYFGPGTRLTVT.

The rearrangement uses TRBV6-1 and TRBJ1-2; 10 bases align to TRBD1. Per the germline V gene, CDR1 is MNHNS and CDR2 is SASEGT. This CDR3 is 13 amino acids long. The V and J ends lost 6 bases and 8 bases, in that order; junction bases with no gene match: 6. The DNA for the CDR3 is TGTGCCAGCAGCCCCGGACAGGGGGTCGGCTACACCTTC. Translated, it gives CASSPGQGVGYTF.

J is TRBJ2-7 and V is TRBV25-1; TRBD1 matches at 7 bases. The CDR3 has 12 amino acids. The germline V gene has CDR1 MGHDK and CDR2 SYGVNS. Trimming removed 8 bases from V and 4 bases from J; junction bases left unmatched: 5. The CDR3 nucleotides are TGTGCCAGCCGGGGACAGATTTACGAGCAGTACTTC. This translates into CASRGQIYEQYF.

The chain is built from TRBV19 and TRBJ1-5, with TRBD1 matching 7 bases. CDR3 length: 16 residues. CDR1 LNHDA and CDR2 SQIVND come from the germline V gene (reference sequence). V lost 1 base to trimming and J lost 7 bases; unmatched junction nucleotides: 10. CDR3 amino acids: CASSIGGTAGGQPQHF. The CDR3 region has the DNA TGTGCCAGTAGTATAGGGGGGACAGCGGGGGGACAGCCCCAGCATTTT. The variable domain in full, with the rest retrieved from reference TRBV19 and TRBJ1-5, is DGGITQSPKYLFRKEGQNVTLSCEQNLNHDAMYWYRQDPGQGLRLIYYSQIVNDFQKGDIAEGYSVSREKKESFPLTVTSAQKNPTAFYLCASSIGGTAGGQPQHFGDGTRLSIL.

The chain combines TRBV19 with TRBJ2-1; 14 bases match TRBD2. This CDR3 comprises 15 residues. CDR1 is LNHDA, CDR2 SQIVND, per germline (reference sequence). J lost 9 bases, V lost 3 bases, and 4 bases had no gene match. The CDR3 loop is CASSMEGLAGAEQFF. CDR3 nucleotide sequence: TGTGCCAGTAGTATGGAGGGACTAGCGGGGGCTGAGCAGTTCTTC.

The rearrangement uses TRBV5-6 and TRBJ2-3, with D perhaps TRBD2 (6 bases). Germline loops: CDR1 SGHDT, CDR2 YYEEEE. Trimming pared 0 bases from V and 1 base from J, leaving 9 bases between. There are 15 residues in the CDR3. CDR3 sequence (DNA): TGTGCCAGCAGCTTGGTGGACTACCGCACAGATACGCAGTATTTT. This sequence encodes CASSLVDYRTDTQYF. Combining the CDR3 with reference TRBV5-6 and TRBJ2-3 gives the whole variable domain DAGVTQSPTHLIKTRGQQVTLRCSPKSGHDTVSWYQQALGQGPQFIFQYYEEEERQRGNFPDRFSGHQFPNYSSELNVNALLLGDSALYLCASSLVDYRTDTQYFGPGTRLTVL.

The chain has TRBV28 and TRBJ1-5; D gene unclear. V shed 7 bases and J shed 1 base, with 8 bases lying between them. The CDR3 loop spans 13 amino acids. Germline-derived CDR1 and CDR2 are MDHEN and SYDVKM. The CDR3 DNA sequence: TGTGCCAGCAACCTGCAGAGCAATCAGCCCCAGCATTTT. Protein: CASNLQSNQPQHF.

The chain employs TRBV9 and TRBJ2-3; no definite D call. CDR3 length: 16 amino acids. Deletions cut 2 bases from V and 0 bases from J, with 13 bases between. Germline loops: CDR1 SGDLS, CDR2 YYNGEE. CDR3 sequence reads: CASSVKSETSTDTQYF. The CDR3 DNA sequence: TGTGCCAGCAGCGTTAAATCCGAAACTAGCACAGATACGCAGTATTTT.

This chain connects TRBV27 to TRBJ1-2, with TRBD1 matching 7 bases. Germline V lookup: CDR1 MNHEY, CDR2 SMNVEV (reference sequence). V trimming: 6 bases; J trimming: 1 base; junction bases outside the gene matches: 14. CDR3 size: 17 residues. The CDR3 region is CASSSLSAGGLNYGYTF. CDR3 nucleotide sequence: TGTGCCAGCAGCTCTCTCTCGGCAGGGGGACTTAACTATGGCTACACCTTC.

The V and J genes are TRBV5-1 and TRBJ2-7, with TRBD1 matching 9 bases. Germline V gene lookup returns CDR1 SGHRS and CDR2 YFSETQ. The CDR3 is made up of 12 amino acids. Losses at the gene ends were 3 bases for V and 5 bases for J; bases not matched to a gene: 0. In DNA, the CDR3 is TGCGCCAGCAGCTGGACAGGGGACGAGCAGTACTTC. This gives the protein CASSWTGDEQYF. Full variable domain (missing parts from reference TRBV5-1 and TRBJ2-7): KAGVTQTPRYLIKTRGQQVTLSCSPISGHRSVSWYQQTPGQGLQFLFEYFSETQRNKGNFPGRFSGRQFSNSRSEMNVSTLELGDSALYLCASSWTGDEQYFGPGTRLTVT.

This clone appeared once. J is TRBJ2-3 and V is TRBV7-2; TRBD2 matches 9 bases. V shed 1 base and J 2 bases; nucleotides not matched to a gene: 13. The CDR3 consists of 19 residues. The germline CDR1 and CDR2 sequences are SGHTA and FQGNSA. This CDR3 reads CASSLGPRGAGGTTDTQYF. The CDR3 DNA sequence: TGTGCCAGCAGCTTAGGCCCCCGGGGAGCGGGAGGCACCACAGATACGCAGTATTTT.